The source of this TCR beta chain is a study of blood T cell repertoires in COVID-19. Across the study: Both acute and convalescent COVID-19 samples were obtained from the United States, Italy and Spain. Nucleic acid was either cDNA or gDNA, and it came from T cells, B-cell-depleted T cells, or PBMCs.

Under the authors' procedure: Amplification from reference gene primers served as the basis for estimated nucleated cell counts. The table came from immunoSEQ multiplex PCR; TCRdb's copy has only in-frame clones and leaves some out. From that table come the V and J calls and clone size; the DNA was used to work out D and trimming. The table includes 100,000 to 120,000 clones, 70% to 90% detected once. The sample comprised peripheral blood. This receptor was obtained from a woman in her seventies who had recovered from COVID-19.

The CDR3: CASSLGSGRAYNEQFF. CDR3 bases: TGTGCCAGCAGCTTGGGGAGCGGGAGGGCCTACAATGAGCAGTTCTTC. The gene calls are TRBV5-4 and TRBJ2-1; 10 bases match TRBD2. This CDR3 is built from 16 residues. Looked up from germline, CDR1 is SGHNT and CDR2 is YYREEE (reference sequence). The ends lost 0 bases at V and 2 bases at J; junction bases unmatched: 2.